This T cell receptor beta chain was found in a study of blood T cells in healthy people across ages. Study conclusions and caveats: Diversity figures based on one million T cells were deemed too low. CMV infection status of these donors was not known. Because sorting was not performed, PBMCs prevented conclusive naive versus antigen-experienced comparison.

Regarding this clonotype: The target antigen is unknown.

The use of a sample-barcoded 5' primer and a J-beta primer mix characterized a second PCR of about 7 to 12 cycles. TCRdb passed the 5' RACE reads through MiXCR, listing each CDR3 protein once. This sample carries about 600,000 distinct CDR3 sequences, around half of them seen once, and the ten largest clones take around 23%. V was shortened by 6 bases and J by 7 bases, with 19 bases between the two germline ends. Germline loops: CDR1 MDHEN, CDR2 SYDVKM. The CDR3 contains 16 residues. The V gene is TRBV28, the J gene TRBJ1-6, with TRBD1 as a possible D gene (5 bases). The sequenced sample consisted of blood. The receptor's source is a man aged 80 or over in good health. The CDR3, as DNA: TGTGCCAGCAGACCCGGAGGACCAGGGAGGAATTCACCCCTCCACTTT. Protein sequence: CASRPGGPGRNSPLHF. The full variable domain, rest sourced from reference TRBV28 and TRBJ1-6, is DVKVTQSSRYLVKRTGEKVFLECVQDMDHENMFWYRQDPGLGLRLIYFSYDVKMKEKGDIPEGYSVSREKKERFSLILESASTNQTSMYLCASRPGGPGRNSPLHFGNGTRLTVT.